This TCR beta chain was recovered during a study of response to subunit inactivated influenza vaccine. With respect to this clonotype: Its specificity is unknown.

TCRdb called the RT-PCR reads again in MiXCR, with one record for every CDR3 protein. Found here are approximately 520,000 distinct CDR3 sequences, 25% of them singletons; the top ten hold about 1.9%. The CDR3 runs 15 residues. The germline CDR1 and CDR2 sequences are SGHVS and FQNEAQ. The V segment lost 3 bases and the J segment 3 bases; nucleotides outside the gene matches: 6. Study observations and caveats: A suggestion made by the authors is that each seasonal influenza vaccination recruits few new T cells.

The genes are TRBV7-8 and TRBJ1-2, with 8 bases that match TRBD1. The source material was CD4+ T cells sorted from PBMCs, sampled 4 to 6 days after vaccination. The sequence was collected from a man aged 50-60 years who received an inactivated influenza vaccine. CDR3 region: CASSFVTGGDYGYTF. CDR3 coding DNA: TGTGCCAGCAGCTTTGTCACAGGGGGTGACTATGGCTACACCTTC.